The 23 T cell receptor beta chains below all came from one sample that was sequenced in a study of T cell repertoires in cytomegalovirus infection. Their cognate antigens are unknown. TCRdb fed the reads into MiXCR, producing one record per CDR3 protein. The data hold about 890,000 distinct CDR3 sequences, with around 30% observed a single time. Sequenced material: cultured CD8+ T cells from PBMCs, taken from culture after CMV antigen stimulation. All receptors derive from a human donor in good health (CMV status not recorded). Some clones in this sample may be carry-over from other donors' samples.

The sample holds a few counts of this clonotype. The rearrangement links TRBV19 to TRBJ1-1; D not certain. The germline V gene has CDR1 LNHDA and CDR2 SQIVND (reference sequence). This CDR3 has 13 residues. Trimming shortened V by 3 bases and J by 3 bases, and 8 bases separated the two germline ends. CDR3 DNA sequence: TGTGCCAGTAGTATCGGCAAAGACACTGAAGCTTTCTTT. Translating it yields CASSIGKDTEAFF.

The genes are TRBV2 and TRBJ2-4, with a possible D match to TRBD2 (5 bases). Looked up from germline, CDR1 is SNHLY and CDR2 is FYNNEI. The CDR3 sequence is 16 residues long. Trimming removed 2 bases from V and 4 bases from J, with 15 bases in between. The CDR3 region is CASSELEVDLKNIQYF. The CDR3 DNA follows: TGTGCCAGCAGTGAATTAGAAGTGGACTTGAAAAACATTCAGTACTTC.

This chain uses TRBV4-3 with TRBJ2-2, with 10 positions matching TRBD2. From germline, CDR1 is LGHNA and CDR2 YSLEER. V shed 0 bases, J shed 3 bases, and the junction held 4 bases outside the gene matches. This CDR3 comprises 17 residues. The CDR3: CASSQDLSGGDTGELFF. For the CDR3, the DNA is TGCGCCAGCAGCCAAGATTTGAGCGGGGGGGACACCGGGGAGCTGTTTTTT.

The V call is TRBV19, the J call TRBJ1-3, with 9 bases that match TRBD1. The CDR3 loop spans 15 amino acids. V lost 3 bases to trimming and J lost 3 bases; unmatched junction nucleotides: 3. Germline V gene lookup returns CDR1 LNHDA and CDR2 SQIVND (reference sequence). The CDR3 reads CASSMGQGYGNTIYF. The CDR3 region has the DNA TGTGCCAGTAGTATGGGACAGGGCTATGGAAACACCATATATTTT.

V usage is TRBV25-1 and J usage is TRBJ2-7; D ambiguous. Per germline, CDR1 MGHDK and CDR2 SYGVNS. V shed 4 bases and J shed 5 bases, with 9 bases lying between them. The CDR3 is 12 residues long. Here the CDR3 reads CASSVRLDEQYF. DNA for the CDR3: TGTGCCAGCAGTGTCAGACTGGACGAGCAGTACTTC.

This clonotype was detected a few times. This rearrangement joins TRBV27 to TRBJ1-1; TRBD1 might be the D (6 bases). V was clipped by 8 bases and J by 1 base, with 14 bases between them. CDR3 length equals 14 residues. The germline CDR1 and CDR2 sequences are MNHEY and SMNVEV (reference sequence). CDR3 nucleotides: TGTGCCAGCTTTCGGGGAGGGGGGAACACTGAAGCTTTCTTT. It translates to CASFRGGGNTEAFF.

This clonotype occurred a few times. V gene TRBV28 combines with J gene TRBJ2-7, with D possibly matching TRBD1 (6 bases). V lost 5 bases, J lost 3 bases, and 14 bases lay in between. Germline CDR1 MDHEN, CDR2 SYDVKM. The CDR3 is made up of 14 amino acids. The CDR3 region has the DNA TGTGCCAGCAGTATGTCCGGGACAATCTACGAGCAGTACGTC. Translation: CASSMSGTIYEQYV.

The chain recombines TRBV12-3 or TRBV12-4 with TRBJ1-5; the D gene is possibly TRBD1 (6 bases). V lost 3 bases and J 5 bases, leaving 23 bases between the germline ends. The CDR3 spans 18 residues. CDR3 sequence: CASSFHRDVRTFDQPQHF. The DNA for the CDR3 is TGTGCCAGCAGTTTTCACAGGGACGTAAGGACGTTCGATCAGCCCCAGCATTTT.

This clonotype has a handful of counts. The chain couples TRBV6-1 to TRBJ1-2; D call uncertain. CDR3 size: 13 residues. Trimming cost V 6 bases and J 4 bases, with 12 bases left between them. Germline-derived CDR1 and CDR2 are MNHNS and SASEGT. The CDR3 sequence is CASRVDGFYGYTF. In nucleotides, the CDR3 is TGTGCCAGCAGAGTAGACGGATTCTATGGCTACACCTTC.

In its sample, this clonotype was seen many times. The chain recombines TRBV7-6 with TRBJ2-3; the match to TRBD2 covers 11 bases. J lost 2 bases, V lost 2 bases, and 6 bases had no gene match. Looked up from germline, CDR1 is SGHVS and CDR2 is FNYEAQ. CDR3 size: 17 residues. CDR3 in amino acids: CASSLRATSGVTDTQYF. For the CDR3, the DNA is TGTGCCAGCAGCTTACGGGCGACTAGCGGGGTCACAGATACGCAGTATTTT. Full variable domain (remainder filled in from reference TRBV7-6 and TRBJ2-3): GAGVSQSPRYKVTKRGQDVALRCDPISGHVSLYWYRQALGQGPEFLTYFNYEAQQDKSGLPNDRFSAERPEGSISTLTIQRTEQRDSAMYRCASSLRATSGVTDTQYFGPGTRLTVL.

This clonotype was counted a few times. The J gene is TRBJ2-5, the V gene TRBV19, with TRBD2 matching over 12 bases. CDR3 length: 15 residues. Per the germline V gene, CDR1 is LNHDA and CDR2 is SQIVND (reference sequence). The trim removed 5 bases at V and 5 bases at J, leaving 6 bases unmatched. The CDR3 sequence: CASSLRLAGEETQYF. In nucleotides, the CDR3 is TGTGCCAGTAGTCTTCGACTAGCGGGGGAGGAGACCCAGTACTTC. The complete variable domain, with remaining parts taken from reference TRBV19 and TRBJ2-5, reads DGGITQSPKYLFRKEGQNVTLSCEQNLNHDAMYWYRQDPGQGLRLIYYSQIVNDFQKGDIAEGYSVSREKKESFPLTVTSAQKNPTAFYLCASSLRLAGEETQYFGPGTRLLVL.

The genes are TRBV7-4 and TRBJ2-7, with TRBD1 as a possible D gene (5 bases). Deletions cut 1 base from V and 0 bases from J, with 10 bases between. Looked up from germline, CDR1 is SGHVT and CDR2 is SQSDAQ. This CDR3 is 15 amino acids long. The CDR3 coding sequence is TGTGCCAGCAGCTTAGACGTAGGGGACTCCTACGAGCAGTACGTC. Its translation is CASSLDVGDSYEQYV.

This sequence joins TRBV14 and TRBJ1-3; TRBD1 might be the D (5 bases). Germline loops: CDR1 SGHDN, CDR2 FVKESK. V was shortened by 3 bases and J by 4 bases, with 19 bases between the two germline ends. This CDR3 region has 17 residues. The CDR3 nucleotides read TGTGCCAGCAGCCATTTCTTCGCCGGGGGGTACGGAAACACCATATATTTT. Translated, it gives CASSHFFAGGYGNTIYF.

The chain links TRBV10-3 to TRBJ1-5; D perhaps matches TRBD1 (5 bases). Germline values: CDR1 ENHRY, CDR2 SYGVKD. Trimming pared 0 bases from V and 7 bases from J, leaving 13 bases between. The CDR3 length is 15 residues. In DNA, the CDR3 is TGTGCCATCAGTGAGTCGTTGGGGGGTGGCCAGCCCCAGCATTTT. This translates into CAISESLGGGQPQHF.

This clonotype was counted only a few times. The chain joins TRBV7-9 to TRBJ1-1; 9 bases fit TRBD1. Trimming cost V 5 bases and J 3 bases; bases outside gene matches: 13. The germline V gene has CDR1 SEHNR and CDR2 FQNEAQ (reference sequence). The CDR3 is made up of 17 amino acids. The CDR3 sequence: CASSRLGTGLKDTEAFF. For the CDR3, the DNA is TGTGCCAGCAGCCGCCTTGGGACAGGGTTAAAGGACACTGAAGCTTTCTTT.

On this clonotype itself: A much bigger clone sits one base away, suggesting this may be a read error. J is TRBJ2-1 and V is TRBV7-6, with D possibly TRBD1 on 6 matching bases. This CDR3 is built from 12 residues. Trimming took 6 bases from V and 13 from J, leaving 16 bases between them. CDR1 is SGHVS and CDR2 is FNYEAQ in the germline V gene. The CDR3 reads CASSTLKGEQFF. The CDR3 nucleotides are TGTGCCAGCAGTACACTTAAGGGGGAACAGTTCTTC.

In this sample, this clonotype turned up many times. The rearrangement joins TRBV7-9 to TRBJ2-1; no reliable D call. Germline CDR1 SEHNR, CDR2 FQNEAQ (reference sequence). V shed 2 bases and J shed 6 bases, with 5 bases lying between them. The CDR3 runs 12 residues. The CDR3 region has the DNA TGTGCCAGCAGCTTAAGAACCAATGAGCAGTTCTTC. This translates into CASSLRTNEQFF.

This clonotype was seen repeatedly, ten times or more. This CDR3 is CASSLFGREGNQPQHF. The CDR3 nucleotides are TGTGCCAGCAGTTTATTTGGCAGGGAGGGCAATCAGCCCCAGCATTTT. This chain uses TRBV12-3 or TRBV12-4 with TRBJ1-5; TRBD1 is a possible D gene (5 bases). V was pared by 2 bases and J by 2 bases, with 13 bases between. CDR3 length equals 16 residues.

As concerns this clonotype: At one end the junction does not follow the germline gene, possibly because of a read error. The chain has TRBV7-4 and TRBJ1-5; D is unresolved. The CDR3 runs 16 residues. Per the germline V gene, CDR1 is SGHVT and CDR2 is SQSDAQ. CDR3 sequence (DNA): TGTGCCAACAGCCATTACGAGTCATCGAGGGATCAGCCCCAGCATTTT. Its translation: CANSHYESSRDQPQHF.

Of note for this clonotype: A much larger clone lies a single base off, so this may be a read error. A read error is likely, as this CDR3 ends without the conserved phenylalanine or tryptophan. J is TRBJ2-1 and V is TRBV7-3; D is unresolved. This CDR3 region has 14 residues. The germline V gene encodes CDR1 SGHTA and CDR2 FQGTGA. Trimming took off 2 bases at V and 7 bases at J, with 12 bases between the two ends. CDR3 sequence: CASSLDGPLNEQFL. The DNA for the CDR3 is TGTGCCAGCAGCTTAGACGGGCCTTTGAATGAGCAGTTCTTA.

This clonotype was seen a handful of times. The chain combines TRBV6-5 with TRBJ2-3; 12 bases line up with TRBD2. The CDR3 consists of 15 residues. From germline, CDR1 is MNHEY and CDR2 SVGAGI. V was clipped by 5 bases and J by 5 bases; unmatched bases: 5. The CDR3 reads CASSKLAGGIDTQYF. The CDR3, as DNA: TGTGCCAGCAGTAAACTAGCGGGGGGTATAGATACGCAGTATTTT.

Comment on this clonotype: The germline gene is not matched at one end of the junction; a read error may be the cause. The chain uses TRBV6-6 and TRBJ2-2, with D perhaps TRBD2 (6 bases). CDR3 length: 13 amino acids. Germline V gene data show CDR1 as MNHNY and CDR2 as SVGAGI (reference sequence). Written as DNA, the CDR3 is TGTGCCGGCAGTTTGGGGGGAACCGGGGAGCTGTTTTTT. It codes for CAGSLGGTGELFF.

The CDR3 protein is CASSIFSGGYGYTF. CDR3 coding DNA: TGTGCCAGTAGTATATTCTCCGGGGGATATGGCTACACCTTC. The J gene is TRBJ1-2, the V gene TRBV19; D possibly corresponds to TRBD1 (5 bases). The CDR3 loop spans 14 amino acids. The germline CDR1 and CDR2 sequences are LNHDA and SQIVND (reference sequence). Trimming removed 2 bases from V and 5 bases from J, with 12 bases in between.